These 8 T cell receptor beta chains were all obtained from the same sample, sequenced in a study of T cell repertoires in cytomegalovirus infection. The antigens for these receptors are not known. A single record per CDR3 protein comes from TCRdb applying MiXCR to the reads. The sample carries 830,000 or so distinct CDR3 sequences, less than 35% recorded once. The sample in question was cultured CD8+ T cells from PBMCs, obtained from culture after CMV antigen stimulation. Receptor source: a human donor in good health (CMV status not recorded). Some clones in this sample may be carry-over from other donors' samples.

The chain couples TRBV6-2 or TRBV6-3 to TRBJ2-7; TRBD1 is a possible D gene (5 bases). Germline CDR1 is MNHEY and CDR2 is SVGEGT. Trimming removed 2 bases from V and 6 bases from J, with 11 bases in between. The CDR3 is 13 residues long. The DNA for the CDR3 is TGTGCCAGCAGTTACGGAAGGGGTGGCGAGCAGTACGTC. This encodes CASSYGRGGEQYV.

The chain has TRBV25-1 and TRBJ2-5; 8 nucleotides align to TRBD1. Germline V lookup: CDR1 MGHDK, CDR2 SYGVNS. The junction had 11 bases not matched to a gene; V was cut back by 6 bases and J by 5 bases. CDR3 length: 15 residues. DNA of the CDR3: TGTGCCAGCAGAGGCGGACAGGGAGGAGGGGAGACCCAGTACTTC. Its protein product is CASRGGQGGGETQYF.

The J gene is TRBJ2-5, the V gene TRBV6-1, with TRBD2 identical over 11 bases. J lost 5 bases, V lost 5 bases, and 10 bases had no gene match. Germline V gene sequence: CDR1 MNHNS, CDR2 SASEGT. The CDR3 consists of 16 residues. CDR3 bases: TGTGCCAGCAGTTACGGGCTAGCGGGGGGTCGGGAGACCCAGTACTTC. It encodes CASSYGLAGGRETQYF.

This clonotype occurred many times. The rearrangement joins TRBV10-3 to TRBJ1-6; weak D call: TRBD1 (5 bases). CDR1 and CDR2 from the germline V gene are ENHRY and SYGVKD. The length of the CDR3 is 15 residues. The V end lost 3 bases, the J end lost 3 bases, and 9 bases lay between the germline ends. The CDR3 protein is CAISDSQVYNSPLHF. CDR3 DNA: TGTGCCATCAGTGACTCACAGGTCTATAATTCACCCCTCCACTTT.

The chain combines TRBV5-5 with TRBJ1-1; TRBD1 agrees at 8 bases. The V gene's germline CDR1 is SGHKS and CDR2 YYEKEE (reference sequence). Trimming removed 4 bases from V and 4 bases from J; junction bases left unmatched: 6. The CDR3 totals 14 residues. DNA of the CDR3: TGTGCCAGCAGCACAGGACAGGGCTCCACTGAAGCTTTCTTT. This translates into CASSTGQGSTEAFF. The variable domain in full, with the rest retrieved from reference TRBV5-5 and TRBJ1-1, is DAGVTQSPTHLIKTRGQQVTLRCSPISGHKSVSWYQQVLGQGPQFIFQYYEKEERGRGNFPDRFSARQFPNYSSELNVNALLLGDSALYLCASSTGQGSTEAFFGQGTRLTVV.

On this clonotype itself: Germline is not matched at one junction end, which may reflect a read error. The genes are TRBV5-4 and TRBJ2-7; either TRBD1 or TRBD2 may fit D (6 bases each). In germline, CDR1 is SGHNT, CDR2 YYREEE (reference sequence). The CDR3 contains 15 residues. The CDR3 loop is CASSWGAGISNEQYF. The CDR3, as DNA: TGTGCCAGCAGCTGGGGGGCAGGTATCTCCAACGAGCAGTACTTC.

This chain uses TRBV6-5 with TRBJ2-1; D might be TRBD1 (5 bases). The germline V gene has CDR1 MNHEY and CDR2 SVGAGI. Trimming took 0 bases from V and 9 from J, leaving 9 bases between them. The CDR3 runs to 13 residues. CDR3 loop: CASSYSVGAEQFF. The DNA for the CDR3 is TGTGCCAGCAGTTACTCGGTAGGGGCTGAGCAGTTCTTC.

This clonotype was seen only a few times. This sequence joins TRBV10-3 and TRBJ1-2; D may be TRBD1 (5 bases). V was pared by 6 bases and J by 2 bases, with 10 bases between. Germline CDR1 and CDR2: ENHRY and SYGVKD. The CDR3 spans 13 residues. The DNA for the CDR3 is TGTGCCATCAGAATTGACAGCAACTATGGCTACACCTTC. Translating it yields CAIRIDSNYGYTF.